This TCR beta chain came from a study of blood T cell repertoires in COVID-19 (dated by TCRdb to the early 2020s). Concerning the study at large: Samples from collaborators originated in the United States, Italy and Spain and spanned both the acute and convalescent phases of COVID-19. Samples came from the ongoing ImmuneRACE study (first 160 participants) plus 1,254 subjects from 6 global collaborators. Where available, HLA class I and class II types were taken from metadata supplied by the sample provider and were not determined by assay-based typing. A de-identified subject ID, COVID-19 status, age in years and sex were almost always included in the sample metadata. The prospective study material was composed of cDNA or gDNA derived from T cells, B-cell-depleted T cells, or PBMCs. Subjects who had been exposed to COVID-19, were actively infected with it, or had recovered from it provided the deeply sampled blood TCRbeta repertoires that made up the dataset. The repertoires were released in a freely available public database intended as a resource for research on the immune response to SARS-CoV-2. Overall study outcomes, separate from this receptor: Clinical and demographic metadata were provided uncurated, with the amount varying by source and participant.

V is reduced by 7 bases and J by 2 bases, leaving a spacing of 17 bases between them. Via the germline V gene, CDR1 is MNHEY and CDR2 SVGAGI. Taken from cysteine to phenylalanine, the CDR3 has 15 residues. Only the CDR3 region is kept as DNA, spanning 45 bases read in frame from base 1. In regard to this clone: The antigen it binds to is not known. No clone much larger than this one lies a single base away; base qualities are absent.

Collaborating institutions collected whole blood in K2EDTA tubes following their own protocols. Collaborator samples were shipped for TCRbeta analysis as frozen whole blood, isolated PBMCs, or DNA extracted from either sample type. TCRbeta CDR3 regions were amplified from genomic DNA by means of the immunoSEQ Assay, a bias-controlled multiplex PCR. From the authors' description of their analysis: Nucleated cell counts per sample were estimated from amplification of reference gene primers within the assay. To quantify the absolute abundance of each unique TCRbeta CDR3 rearrangement, sequence reads were collapsed and filtered. For each sample, productive Simpson clonality was calculated as the square root of Simpson's diversity index over productive rearrangements. Drawn from immuneACCESS, this table holds only the in-frame rearrangements with V and J called that TCRdb kept. Clones are partly lost; checked studies trace under half to an unresolved V gene and leave the rest unexplained. That table is the source of V, J and clone size, and D and trimming were worked out from the DNA. Across this sample there are 200,000 or so clones, with roughly four fifths seen only once. 2.3% of the sample is taken by the ten largest.

Sample: peripheral blood. The origin of this receptor is a woman aged 55-69 years with acute or convalescent COVID-19. This sequence uses TRBV6-5 and TRBJ1-2, and possibly TRBD1, on 5 matching bases. The nucleotides read TGTGCCAGCATCCCCGGTATGGCAGGGAACTATGGCTACACCTTC. The translation is CASIPGMAGNYGYTF.